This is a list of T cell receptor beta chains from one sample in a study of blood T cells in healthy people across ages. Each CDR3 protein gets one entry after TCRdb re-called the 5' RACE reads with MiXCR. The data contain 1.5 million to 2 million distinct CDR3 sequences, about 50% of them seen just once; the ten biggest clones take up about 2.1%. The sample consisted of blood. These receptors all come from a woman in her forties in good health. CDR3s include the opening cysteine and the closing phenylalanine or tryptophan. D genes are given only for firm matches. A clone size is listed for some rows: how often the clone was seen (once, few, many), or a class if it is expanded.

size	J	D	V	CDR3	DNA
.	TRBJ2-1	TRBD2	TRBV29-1	CSVLTGTSSYNEQFF	TGCAGCGTTTTAACCGGGACTAGCTCCTACAATGAGCAGTTCTTC
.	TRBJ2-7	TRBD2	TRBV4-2	CASSHPGGRGVYEQYF	TGTGCCAGCAGCCACCCCGGTGGGCGGGGGGTTTACGAGCAGTACTTC
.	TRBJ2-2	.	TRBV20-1	CSARRENPNTGELFF	TGCAGTGCTAGGAGAGAGAATCCGAACACCGGGGAGCTGTTTTTT
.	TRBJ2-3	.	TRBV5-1	CASSYGTAIGTDTQYF	TGCGCCAGCAGCTACGGGACCGCTATTGGCACAGATACGCAGTATTTT
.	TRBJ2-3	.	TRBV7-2	CASSRVPPSRVDTQYF	TGTGCCAGCAGCCGGGTTCCCCCGAGCCGGGTAGATACGCAGTATTTT
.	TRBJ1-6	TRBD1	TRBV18	CASSPQTGADSPLHF	TGTGCCAGCTCACCTCAGACAGGGGCGGATTCACCCCTCCACTTT
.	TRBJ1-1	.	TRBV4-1	CASSQRGGSATEAFF	TGCGCCAGCAGCCAGAGGGGGGGTTCTGCGACTGAAGCTTTCTTT
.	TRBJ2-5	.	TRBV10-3	CAIEARRRESRQYF	TGTGCCATCGAGGCCCGTCGTCGCGAGTCCAGACAGTACTTC
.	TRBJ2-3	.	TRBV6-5	CASSYSLAGSDTQYF	TGTGCCAGCAGTTACTCTTTGGCAGGCTCAGATACGCAGTATTTT
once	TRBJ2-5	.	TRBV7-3	CASSLSERGTQYF	TGTGCCAGCAGCTTATCGGAGCGAGGGACCCAGTACTTC
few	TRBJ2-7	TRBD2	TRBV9	CASSVVGGLAAHEQYF	TGTGCCAGCAGCGTAGTTGGGGGACTAGCGGCCCACGAGCAGTACTTC
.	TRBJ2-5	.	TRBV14	CASSQAALQETQYF	TGTGCCAGCAGCCAAGCCGCCTTACAAGAGACCCAGTACTTC
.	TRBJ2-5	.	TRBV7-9	CASSSPGDLQSIVGTQYF	TGTGCCAGCAGCTCCCCCGGTGATCTACAGTCCATAGTAGGGACCCAGTACTTC
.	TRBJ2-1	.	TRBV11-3	CASSLDSNSYNEQFF	TGTGCCAGCAGCTTAGACAGTAACTCCTACAATGAGCAGTTCTTC